The clone carrying this T cell receptor beta chain showed up just a few times. Only in-frame clones appear in the TCRdb table, and some are missing; sequencing was by immunoSEQ multiplex PCR. The data contain around 750,000 clones, approximately 79% of them singletons. The CDR3 is 14 amino acids. Germline V gene sequence: CDR1 MNHEY, CDR2 SMNVEV (reference sequence). The germline V and J ends were trimmed by 5 bases and 1 base, with 8 bases remaining between them. This sample was taken from a study of shared clonotypes between healthy human individuals. The TCR was taken from a woman under 40 in good health. This rearrangement joins TRBV27 to TRBJ2-2; D is unclear. The sequenced material came from memory CD4+ T cells sorted from blood. As to subset: CD45RA-negative fraction. In nucleotides, the CDR3 is TGTGCCAGCAGTCGGCATCAGAACACCGGGGAGCTGTTTTTT. It is translated as CASSRHQNTGELFF.